This entry describes one TCR beta chain. The antigen remains unidentified. The CDR3 loop spans 16 amino acids. V was pared by 3 bases and J by 10 bases, with 17 bases of the junction left unmatched. Germline V gives CDR1 MNHEY, CDR2 SMNVEV (reference sequence). This sample is drawn from a study of beta chain features in type 1 diabetes. Study outcomes and limitations: Still unanswered here is whether HLA type influences TCRB rearrangement. Compared with healthy donors, patients appeared to share more similar naive, central memory and regulatory TCRB repertoires.

The entirety of the isolated RNA underwent reverse transcription, so expressed TCRB transcripts were sequenced. TCRdb's copy holds only in-frame clones and misses some; the assay was immunoSEQ multiplex PCR. The repertoire holds around 250,000 clones, 12% to 15% seen once, with about 0.026% in the top ten. This sequence joins TRBV27 and TRBJ2-5; TRBD2 matches 7 bases. The clonotype originates from a woman in her thirties or forties in good health. What was sequenced was naive CD4+ T cells from blood. CDR3 bases: TGTGCCAGCAGTTTTGTCCGGGGGGTCCCCATGGGTGACCAGTACTTC. Translation gives CASSFVRGVPMGDQYF.